Listed below are T cell receptor beta chains from one sample, sequenced in a study of PD-L1 blockade in urothelial cancer. Sequencing was performed with immunoSEQ multiplex PCR; in TCRdb, only in-frame clones are kept and a portion is missing. The sample consists of around 66,000 clones, roughly 77% of them appearing once. The sample in question was PBMCs, obtained around atezolizumab (anti-PD-L1) treatment. The receptors here all came from a man aged 65-85 years with urothelial cancer. Each CDR3 is given with its conserved first and last residue. The D gene is left open where the match is weak. Not every row has a clone size; where given, it reads once, few, many or a size class.

V: TRBV11-2
J: TRBJ2-5
D: NA
size: NA
length: 14
DNA: TGTGCCAGCAGCCAAGTTCAAGGGGCAGGGACCCAGTACTTC
CDR3: CASSQVQGAGTQYF

V: TRBV5-6
J: TRBJ1-3
D: NA
size: few
length: 17
DNA: TGTGCCAGCAGCTTGGATGGGTTGAGGTTTCTCGGAAACACCATATATTTT
CDR3: CASSLDGLRFLGNTIYF

V: TRBV4-1
J: TRBJ2-7
D: NA
size: NA
length: 16
DNA: TGCGCCAGCAGCCCCGACCTGGACAGAAATTTTTACGAGCAGTACTTC
CDR3: CASSPDLDRNFYEQYF

V: TRBV6-6
J: TRBJ1-5
D: NA
size: NA
length: 14
DNA: TGTGCCAGCAGTTCGTATCCGTCCAATCAGCCCCAGCATTTT
CDR3: CASSSYPSNQPQHF

V: TRBV6-5
J: TRBJ2-7
D: TRBD1
size: NA
length: 13
DNA: TGTGCCAGCAGTTACGGGACAGGCTACGAGCAGTACTTC
CDR3: CASSYGTGYEQYF

V: TRBV14
J: TRBJ1-5
D: NA
size: NA
length: 13
DNA: TGTGCCAGCAGCCAAGATTTGGGCGGACTTCAGCATTTT
CDR3: CASSQDLGGLQHF

V: TRBV7-9
J: TRBJ2-7
D: NA
size: NA
length: 16
DNA: TGTGCCAGCAGCTTAGATCCGGACACCTACTCCTACGAGCAGTACTTC
CDR3: CASSLDPDTYSYEQYF

V: TRBV14
J: TRBJ1-3
D: TRBD1
size: once
length: 16
DNA: TGTGCCAGCAGCCAAGATACAGGGGCGGGAGGAAACACCATATATTTT
CDR3: CASSQDTGAGGNTIYF

V: TRBV28
J: TRBJ2-7
D: NA
size: NA
length: 15
DNA: TGTGCCAGCAGTTCCCACATGAGAGGGTACTACGAGCAGTACTTC
CDR3: CASSSHMRGYYEQYF

V: TRBV25-1
J: TRBJ2-1
D: NA
size: once
length: 13
DNA: TGTGCCAGCAGTCCCAGGCTGGGCAATGAGCAGTTCTTC
CDR3: CASSPRLGNEQFF

V: TRBV7-9
J: TRBJ2-7
D: TRBD2
size: NA
length: 14
DNA: TGTGCCAGCAGCCTTAGCGGGAGTACTAACGAGCAGTACTTC
CDR3: CASSLSGSTNEQYF

V: TRBV5-5
J: TRBJ1-2
D: NA
size: few
length: 15
DNA: TGTGCCAGCAGCTCGTCAGGTGGTCGGAACTATGGCTACACCTTC
CDR3: CASSSSGGRNYGYTF

V: TRBV2
J: TRBJ2-7
D: NA
size: NA
length: 13
DNA: TGTGCCAGCAGGCAGACAAACTCCTACGAGCAGTACTTC
CDR3: CASRQTNSYEQYF

V: TRBV9
J: TRBJ2-1
D: NA
size: NA
length: 16
DNA: TGTGCCAGCAGCGTAGCTCTCCGGGAGAGTAGCAATGAGCAGTTCTTC
CDR3: CASSVALRESSNEQFF

V: TRBV20-1
J: TRBJ1-1
D: NA
size: few
length: 11
DNA: TGCAGTGCTAAAGGGGAAGGTGAAGCTTTCTTT
CDR3: CSAKGEGEAFF

V: TRBV9
J: TRBJ2-7
D: NA
size: NA
length: 14
DNA: TGTGCCAGCAGCGCCCAGGGTCAGGCCTACGAGCAGTACTTC
CDR3: CASSAQGQAYEQYF

V: TRBV6-5
J: TRBJ1-2
D: NA
size: NA
length: 13
DNA: TGTGCCAGCAGTTCTCCAACAGGGAACGGCTACACCTTC
CDR3: CASSSPTGNGYTF

V: TRBV28
J: TRBJ2-1
D: TRBD1
size: NA
length: 16
DNA: TGTGCCAGCAGTGTCTTTGGGGACAGGCGAGACAATGAGCAGTTCTTC
CDR3: CASSVFGDRRDNEQFF

V: TRBV2
J: TRBJ2-3
D: TRBD2
size: NA
length: 14
DNA: TGTGCCAGCAGTGCCGGGACTAGTCGGATTGTTTCAAGTTTT
CDR3: CASSAGTSRIVSSF

V: TRBV7-9
J: TRBJ1-5
D: TRBD1
size: once
length: 15
DNA: TGTGCCAGCAGCTTCGGGACAGGGGATAGTCAGCCCCAGCATTTT
CDR3: CASSFGTGDSQPQHF

V: TRBV7-9
J: TRBJ2-7
D: NA
size: NA
length: 13
DNA: TGTGCCAGCAGCTTAGAGTCTAGCTACGAGCAGTACTTC
CDR3: CASSLESSYEQYF

V: TRBV7-6
J: TRBJ2-3
D: NA
size: NA
length: 13
DNA: TGTGCCAGCAGCTCGTATAGCACAGATACGCAGTATTTT
CDR3: CASSSYSTDTQYF

V: TRBV28
J: TRBJ1-5
D: TRBD1
size: NA
length: 18
DNA: TGTGCCAGCAGTAAAACAGGGGGCATCCCTCCTAGCAATCAGCCCCAGCATTTT
CDR3: CASSKTGGIPPSNQPQHF

V: TRBV2
J: TRBJ2-3
D: NA
size: NA
length: 14
DNA: TGTGCCAGCAGTGAGATACTCCCAGGAGATACGCAGTATTTT
CDR3: CASSEILPGDTQYF

V: TRBV4-2
J: TRBJ2-2
D: TRBD1
size: NA
length: 15
DNA: TGTGCCAGCAGCCCGGGACAGGGGGGCTCCGGGGAGCTGTTTTTT
CDR3: CASSPGQGGSGELFF

V: TRBV6-5
J: TRBJ2-7
D: NA
size: NA
length: 16
DNA: TGTGCCAGCAGTTACTCGGCTGTCGGGGGAGGCTACGAGCAGTACTTC
CDR3: CASSYSAVGGGYEQYF

V: TRBV2
J: TRBJ2-1
D: NA
size: NA
length: 11
DNA: TGTGCCAGCAGTTCCTACGAAGAGCAGTTCTTC
CDR3: CASSSYEEQFF

V: TRBV19
J: TRBJ2-7
D: TRBD2
size: NA
length: 13
DNA: TGTGCCAGTAGTAATCAACTAGCGACCCCGGAGTACTTC
CDR3: CASSNQLATPEYF

V: TRBV5-6
J: TRBJ2-7
D: NA
size: few
length: 13
DNA: TGTGCCAGCAGCTTGGGGATGGGCCACGAGCAGTACTTC
CDR3: CASSLGMGHEQYF

V: TRBV7-9
J: TRBJ2-7
D: TRBD2
size: NA
length: 16
DNA: TGTGCCAGCAGCCCCGAGGCTAGCGGGAGAGAATACGAGCAGTACTTC
CDR3: CASSPEASGREYEQYF

V: TRBV2
J: TRBJ2-7
D: TRBD2
size: NA
length: 17
DNA: TGTGCCAGCAGTGAATATGGGGTGACTAGCACCTCCTACGAGCAGTACTTC
CDR3: CASSEYGVTSTSYEQYF

V: TRBV4-1
J: TRBJ2-1
D: TRBD2
size: few
length: 15
DNA: TGCGCCAGCAGCCAACGGACTAGCGGAAACAATGAGCAGTTCTTC
CDR3: CASSQRTSGNNEQFF

V: TRBV25-1
J: TRBJ1-1
D: NA
size: NA
length: 14
DNA: TGTGCCAGCACTCCCGGGGGGCGCGGACATGAAGCTTTCTTT
CDR3: CASTPGGRGHEAFF

V: TRBV19
J: TRBJ2-7
D: TRBD2
size: NA
length: 14
DNA: TGTGCCAGTAGTTCTCAGACTAGCGCCTACGAGCAGTACTTC
CDR3: CASSSQTSAYEQYF

V: TRBV15
J: TRBJ2-1
D: TRBD2
size: NA
length: 13
DNA: TGTGCCACAAAGATGAGCGGGAGTAATGAGCAGTTCTTC
CDR3: CATKMSGSNEQFF

V: TRBV19
J: TRBJ2-1
D: NA
size: NA
length: 14
DNA: TGTGCCAGTAGTTGGGGAACGACAGGAACGGTGAGGTTCTTC
CDR3: CASSWGTTGTVRFF

V: TRBV13
J: TRBJ1-2
D: TRBD1
size: NA
length: 15
DNA: TGTGCCAGCAGCTCGCGAGGGACAGGGGACTATGGCTACACCTTC
CDR3: CASSSRGTGDYGYTF

V: TRBV7-2
J: TRBJ1-1
D: NA
size: NA
length: 14
DNA: TGTGCCAGCAGCTTAGATGGAGGGAACACTGAAGCTTTCTTT
CDR3: CASSLDGGNTEAFF

V: TRBV11-3
J: TRBJ2-3
D: TRBD2
size: NA
length: 17
DNA: TGTGCCAGCAGCCCAGTGACTAGCGGGACGACGCTAGATACGCAGTATTTT
CDR3: CASSPVTSGTTLDTQYF

V: TRBV25-1
J: TRBJ1-2
D: NA
size: NA
length: 12
DNA: TGTGCCAGCAGCACAGGGTCGAGGGGCTACACCTTC
CDR3: CASSTGSRGYTF

V: TRBV14
J: TRBJ2-7
D: TRBD2
size: NA
length: 15
DNA: TGTGCCAGCAGCCCCGGACTAGCGGGAACCTACGAGCAGTACTTC
CDR3: CASSPGLAGTYEQYF